This TCR beta chain was identified during a study of beta chain features in type 1 diabetes. At the level of the study: No patient-donor differences in age, gender, total cells or subset yield.

A CD45RO/CCR7/CD25/CD127/CD95/CD27 panel sorted naive, central memory, regulatory and stem cell-like memory CD4+ cells. Sequencing targeted expressed TCRB transcripts, as all isolated RNA had been reverse transcribed. Naive, central memory and regulatory T cell samples averaged about 3.57 million reads. Using immunoSEQ multiplex PCR, the repertoire was profiled, and TCRdb retains in-frame clones only, with some absent. The sample includes just over 150,000 clones, over 8.5% of them seen just once. The clonotype originates from a young man in good health. Sample: central memory CD4+ T cells from blood.

CDR3 amino acids: CASSSIQGVETQYF. The CDR3 DNA follows: TGTGCCAGCAGTTCCATACAGGGGGTTGAGACCCAGTACTTC. The chain employs TRBV28 and TRBJ2-5; 8 bases match TRBD1. Germline V gene sequence: CDR1 MDHEN, CDR2 SYDVKM. Trimming took 4 bases from V and 5 from J; bases not matched to a gene: 6. The CDR3 loop spans 14 amino acids.